Given below is one TCR beta chain in context. These data belong to a study of monozygotic twins with inflammatory bowel disease. This CDR3 contains 17 residues. Germline V lookup: CDR1 WNHNN, CDR2 SYGVQD (reference sequence). TCRdb re-called the 5' RACE reads; every CDR3 protein appears as one record, without DNA. The sample includes roughly 320,000 distinct CDR3 sequences. The sample was blood. This sequence originates from a human donor with ulcerative colitis or Crohn's disease, or a healthy co-twin of an affected twin (not recorded which). The V gene is TRBV10-1, the J gene TRBJ2-3; TCRdb's D gene call, TRBD1, goes unchecked for lack of DNA. The CDR3 region is CASSDVRDSLRTDTQYF.